This TCR beta chain came from a study of T-cell reconstitution after alpha-beta-depleted transplantation in children (dated by TCRdb to the mid-2010s). Regarding the complete study: The study quantitatively tracked T-cell immune reconstitution after TCRalphabeta/CD19-depleted allogeneic hematopoietic cell transplantation in children using TCR repertoire profiling.

The paper as a whole reports these results and caveats: The apparently early recovery of alphabetaT-cell counts about two months after transplant reportedly depended on only several hundred rapidly expanded clones that came from non-depleted graft cells. In some patients, high TCRbeta diversity at day 60 was attributed to recipient T cells and intrathymic progenitors that had survived conditioning. The frequencies of hyperexpanded clones fell over the following months, and after one year, T-cell counts and TCRbeta diversity were mostly attributed to newly produced T cells.

In this sample, this clonotype turned up many times. Which antigen it targets is not known. Per-base qualities were not stored, and no clone one base away is much larger. In the paper's terms, the time point label means: day 60 (about 2 months) after transplantation. The sample's treatment or condition label, in plain terms: allogeneic hematopoietic cell transplantation with graft depleted of TCRalphabeta T cells and CD19 B cells. TCRalphabeta/CD19-depleted allogeneic hematopoietic cell grafts were given to the transplant recipients, all of whom were children. Libraries were made using PCR. Data came from an Illumina HiSeq 2500. TCR libraries were prepared with molecular barcoding, using unique molecular identifiers to normalize TCRbeta repertoire quantification. The public reads were reprocessed in TCRdb via fastp at Q25 and MiXCR, keeping in-frame beta chains. Identical CDR3 protein sequences are pooled into one entry, listed with their most common genes and DNA. This sample comprises about 16,000 distinct CDR3 sequences, about 8% of them detected only once. The leading ten clones occupy 35% to 40% of the sample.

From cysteine to phenylalanine, the CDR3 is 18 amino acids long. Only the CDR3 DNA is retained, 54 bases long and in frame from the first base. For this chain, trimming is 3 bases at the V end and 4 bases at the J end, and the number of junction bases without a gene match is 15. The germline V gene (reference sequence) supplies CDR1 DFQATT and CDR2 SNEGSKA. This clonotype was obtained from a boy in the first two years of life who had a stem cell transplant for Wiskott-Aldrich syndrome, so the T cells may come from the graft donor. The V gene is TRBV20-1 and the J gene is TRBJ2-7; the central 13 bases match TRBD2. Sequencing was performed on PBMCs, mostly from graft donor cells, taken 60 days after TCRalphabeta/CD19-depleted stem cell transplant. Here the CDR3 is given as CSASDGLAGDKSVYEQYF. The bases are TGCAGTGCTAGCGACGGACTAGCGGGAGACAAATCCGTTTACGAGCAGTACTTC.